The T cell receptor beta chain under discussion was sequenced for a study of blood T cells in healthy people across ages. Overall study results and limits: Estimated diversity across one million T cells was deemed an underestimate. A strong correlation was found between TCR beta diversity and the percentage of naive T cells. CMV infection status of these donors was not known.

J was trimmed by 9 bases and V by 8 bases; bases with no gene match: 7. This CDR3 has 14 amino acids. Through a sample-barcoded 5' primer and a J-beta primer mix, a second PCR was run for roughly 6 to 12 cycles. Sequencing of every sample gave 2.5 million or more CDR3-containing paired-end reads. TCRdb processed the 5' RACE reads anew with MiXCR; each CDR3 protein has one entry. This sample has 650,000 to 700,000 distinct CDR3 sequences; over 40% occur once, and the top ten carry 13%. For this clonotype: Its specificity is unknown.

Sequencing input: blood. The V and J genes are TRBV12-3 or TRBV12-4 and TRBJ1-6; 10 nucleotides match TRBD1. This TCR came from a woman of 80 years or more in good health. The CDR3 sequence: CASQTRDRGSPLHF. As DNA, the CDR3 is TGTGCCAGCCAAACCCGGGACAGGGGTTCACCCCTCCACTTT.